The 17 T cell receptor beta chains below come from one sample, sequenced in a study of T cell responses to AZD1222 COVID-19 vaccine (dated by TCRdb to the early 2020s). The time point label here, explained by the study, means: baseline before first vaccination. The library was generated by the immunoSEQ multiplex PCR assay. TCRdb took this table from immuneACCESS and kept in-frame rearrangements with V and J called. Such tables lack part of the clones; where checked against another copy, unresolved V genes explain under half of the gap, and the rest is unexplained. In this sample the table shows roughly 85,000 clones, roughly nine tenths of which occur a single time. 7% of the sample is held by the ten biggest clonotypes. The sequences come from peripheral blood, collected on day 0 of AZD1222 vaccination. All receptors derive from an adult in good health.

This clone was detected a few times. The rearrangement links TRBV29-1 to TRBJ1-1; tentatively, D is TRBD1 (6 bases). Germline V CDR1 and CDR2: SQVTM, ANQGSEA. Trimming took 1 base from V and 11 from J, leaving 23 bases between them. CDR3 length equals 15 residues. The CDR3 loop is CSVEVDLAGATGAFF. For the CDR3, the DNA is TGCAGCGTTGAAGTGGACCTCGCAGGGGCCACAGGGGCTTTCTTT. Supplemented by reference TRBV29-1 and TRBJ1-1, the full variable domain reads SAVISQKPSRDICQRGTSLTIQCQVDSQVTMMFWYRQQPGQSLTLIATANQGSEATYESGFVIDKFPISRPNLTFSTLTVSNMSPEDSSIYLCSVEVDLAGATGAFFGQGTRLTVV.

This chain connects TRBV19 to TRBJ1-2; D gene unclear. The CDR3 has 14 residues. The ends were cut back, 1 base at V and 7 bases at J, with 13 bases in the middle. Germline V gives CDR1 LNHDA, CDR2 SQIVND (reference sequence). The CDR3 protein is CASSIVRTPVGYTF. The CDR3 region has the DNA TGTGCCAGTAGTATAGTTCGGACTCCGGTTGGCTACACCTTC.

The genes are TRBV28 and TRBJ2-1, with D perhaps assigned TRBD1 or TRBD2 (6 bases each). With 3 bases removed from V and 4 bases from J, the gap between germline ends came to 10 bases. CDR1 is MDHEN, CDR2 SYDVKM, per germline. The CDR3 covers 14 residues. CDR3 protein: CASSLGGLYNEQFF. CDR3 DNA sequence: TGTGCCAGCAGTTTGGGGGGCCTATACAATGAGCAGTTCTTC.

This clone was detected only once. CDR3 in amino acids: CASGGLAVTNEQFF. CDR3 coding DNA: TGTGCCAGCGGGGGACTAGCGGTAACCAATGAGCAGTTCTTC. The V gene is TRBV7-3, the J gene TRBJ2-1, with 11 bases identical to TRBD2. V was clipped by 8 bases and J by 6 bases; unmatched bases: 6. Germline lookup yields CDR1 SGHTA and CDR2 FQGTGA. CDR3 length equals 14 residues.

The chain has TRBV12-5 and TRBJ2-7; no definite D call. Germline lookup yields CDR1 LGHNT and CDR2 FRNRAP. CDR3 length: 14 amino acids. V lost 0 bases and J lost 2, with 8 bases in between. This chain's CDR3 is CASGLVPGAYEQYF. Here the CDR3 DNA reads TGTGCTAGTGGTTTGGTACCAGGCGCCTACGAGCAGTACTTC.

This clone occurred a few times. The CDR3 is CASGTGFTGELFF. CDR3 nucleotide sequence: TGTGCTTCGGGGACAGGGTTTACCGGGGAGCTGTTTTTT. This chain links TRBV12-3 or TRBV12-4 with TRBJ2-2; 9 positions agree with TRBD1. This CDR3 comprises 13 residues.

The rearrangement links TRBV7-2 to TRBJ1-2; 9 bases are a match to TRBD1. Germline lookup yields CDR1 SGHTA and CDR2 FQGNSA. The CDR3 totals 15 residues. V lost 4 bases, J lost 7 bases, and 10 bases stayed unmatched. CDR3 amino acids: CASSSRQGGGVGYTF. CDR3 DNA: TGTGCCAGCAGCTCCCGACAGGGGGGCGGGGTTGGCTACACCTTC.

This clone was seen once. The V gene is TRBV11-3, the J gene TRBJ2-1; perhaps TRBD2 as D (6 bases). Germline CDR1 is SGHNT and CDR2 is YENEEA. The CDR3 runs 15 residues. Trimming left V 1 base short and J 2 bases short, with 9 bases between. CDR3 protein: CASSLVASAYNEQFF. The CDR3 coding sequence is TGTGCCAGCAGCTTAGTGGCTAGCGCCTACAATGAGCAGTTCTTC.

The CDR3 DNA reads TGCAGCGTTGAAGATCCCCCCCGGCAGTTCTTC. Residues: CSVEDPPRQFF. The J gene is TRBJ2-1, the V gene TRBV29-1; D is uncertain. Trimming stripped 0 bases from V and 12 bases from J, with 9 bases between. The CDR3 is 11 amino acids. Germline V gene data show CDR1 as SQVTM and CDR2 as ANQGSEA.

This chain connects TRBV25-1 to TRBJ2-7, with D possibly matching TRBD1 (6 bases). CDR1 and CDR2 from the germline V gene are MGHDK and SYGVNS. This CDR3 contains 15 residues. Trimming removed 4 bases at V and 0 bases at J, with 13 bases between. The CDR3 sequence: CASSGIRQDSYEQYF. In DNA, the CDR3 is TGTGCCAGCAGTGGAATCCGACAGGACTCCTACGAGCAGTACTTC.

The V and J genes are TRBV24-1 and TRBJ1-4; perhaps TRBD1 as D (5 bases). From germline, CDR1 is KGHDR and CDR2 SFDVKD. The V end lost 4 bases, the J end lost 3 bases, and 17 bases lay between the germline ends. This CDR3 is 17 amino acids long. For the CDR3, the DNA is TGTGCCACCAGTGAAGGAGGGGCGAGGGCTTCTAATGAAAAACTGTTTTTT. It codes for CATSEGGARASNEKLFF.

This chain connects TRBV15 to TRBJ1-2; perhaps TRBD1 as D (5 bases). Per germline, CDR1 LNHNV and CDR2 YYDKDF (reference sequence). There are 13 residues in the CDR3. V lost 7 bases and J lost 3, with 12 bases in between. DNA of the CDR3: TGTGCCACCACCATAGGGACGGACTATGGCTACACCTTC. Protein: CATTIGTDYGYTF.

This rearrangement joins TRBV7-2 to TRBJ2-5, with 8 bases lining up with TRBD2. Germline V lookup: CDR1 SGHTA, CDR2 FQGNSA. The CDR3 length is 15 residues. V was pared by 3 bases and J by 5 bases, with 8 bases of the junction left unmatched. CDR3 nucleotides: TGTGCCAGCAGCTTCGGGAGCGGGAGTCGGGAGACCCAGTACTTC. Encoded protein: CASSFGSGSRETQYF.

The chain recombines TRBV29-1 with TRBJ2-1; the match to TRBD1 covers 9 bases. The trim removed 6 bases at V and 7 bases at J, leaving 7 bases unmatched. This CDR3 contains 13 residues. Germline V gene lookup returns CDR1 SQVTM and CDR2 ANQGSEA. CDR3 sequence: CSVLDRGRNEQFF. Here the CDR3 DNA reads TGCAGCGTACTGGACAGGGGTCGGAATGAGCAGTTCTTC.

V gene TRBV27 combines with J gene TRBJ2-2; D unresolved. The CDR3 totals 14 residues. Germline CDR1 and CDR2: MNHEY and SMNVEV (reference sequence). Trimming removed 2 bases from V and 5 bases from J, with 9 bases in between. The CDR3 protein is CASSLRPVTGELFF. DNA for the CDR3: TGTGCCAGCAGTTTAAGGCCAGTAACCGGGGAGCTGTTTTTT.

The chain couples TRBV9 to TRBJ1-3; D unclear. V was clipped by 0 bases and J by 6 bases, with 13 bases between them. The CDR3 covers 15 residues. From germline, CDR1 is SGDLS and CDR2 YYNGEE. CDR3 residues: CASSVGAGAENTIYF. Here the CDR3 DNA reads TGTGCCAGCAGCGTAGGAGCGGGCGCGGAAAACACCATATATTTT.

CDR3 in amino acids: CAIGVRTGAGGTGELFF. CDR3 DNA sequence: TGTGCCATCGGAGTCCGGACAGGGGCCGGAGGCACCGGGGAGCTGTTTTTT. The V gene is TRBV10-3, the J gene TRBJ2-2; 9 bases match TRBD1. The ends lost 8 bases at V and 4 bases at J; junction bases unmatched: 14. Germline V gene sequence: CDR1 ENHRY, CDR2 SYGVKD. The CDR3 has 17 amino acids.